A single sample is the source of the 2 T cell receptor beta chains below, sequenced in a study of CD8 T cells in ankylosing spondylitis. TCRdb recomputed calls from the 5' RACE reads with MiXCR, one row per CDR3 protein. The data hold 200,000 to 300,000 distinct CDR3 sequences, with approximately 8% observed a single time. Material: blood, either unsorted or a sorted T cell fraction (not recorded which). These receptors were collected from a female donor with ankylosing spondylitis or in good health (not recorded which).

This clonotype was observed at least ten times. The chain carries TRBV6-1 and TRBJ1-6; no reliable D call. The V gene lost 9 bases and the J gene lost 9 bases, with 18 bases spanning the gap. Germline assignment: CDR1 MNHNS and CDR2 SASEGT. CDR3 length: 14 amino acids. CDR3 in amino acids: CASHKEEGFSPLHF. In DNA form, the CDR3 reads TGTGCCAGTCATAAGGAGGAAGGGTTTTCACCCCTCCACTTT.

This clonotype was detected many times. The rearrangement links TRBV6-2 or TRBV6-3 to TRBJ2-3; TRBD1 might be the D (5 bases). Germline CDR1 MNHEY, CDR2 SVGEGT. The CDR3 sequence is 14 residues long. V was trimmed by 6 bases and J by 2 bases, leaving 12 bases between them. CDR3 region: CASRGQDATDTQYF. CDR3 nucleotide sequence: TGTGCCAGCAGGGGGCAGGACGCCACAGATACGCAGTATTTT.